The rows below give T cell receptor beta chains drawn from one sample of a study of T cell repertoires in cytomegalovirus infection. These TCRs' antigens remain unknown. MiXCR, applied by TCRdb to the reads, yields one record per CDR3 protein. The sample lists about 920,000 distinct CDR3 sequences; 25% to 40% were seen once. The material was cultured CD8+ T cells from PBMCs, obtained from culture after CMV antigen stimulation. These receptors originate from a human donor in good health (CMV status not recorded). Some clones in this sample may be carry-over from other donors' samples. Both conserved end residues are part of each CDR3. The D gene is left open where the match is weak. Clone size appears in some rows only: once, few, many, or a class for an expanded clone.

>TRBV7-9|.|TRBJ1-2|few
TGTGCCAGCAGCTCAGGTCGGACATCCTACTATGGCTACACCTTC
CASSSGRTSYYGYTF
>TRBV20-1|.|TRBJ2-7|many
TGCAGTGCGCCTTCGCCCAGGGGGGGAGAGCAGTACTTC
CSAPSPRGGEQYF
>TRBV6-6|.|TRBJ1-2|few
TGTGCCAGCAACAGGGCCCCTAACTATGGCTACACCTTC
CASNRAPNYGYTF
>TRBV28|TRBD2|TRBJ2-5|.
TGTGCCAGCTCTACGCTCGGGGGGGCGGGAGAGACCCAGTACTTC
CASSTLGGAGETQYF
>TRBV28|TRBD1|TRBJ1-1|few
TGTGCCAGCAGTCCACGGGACAGGGGGCGGAAGGGTGAAGCTTTCTTT
CASSPRDRGRKGEAFF
>TRBV2|.|TRBJ2-7|.
TGTGCCAGCGCTGGCTACGAGCAGTACTTC
CASAGYEQYF
>TRBV19|.|TRBJ1-2|few
TGTGCCAGTAGTGTACCCGGGAGTTATGGCTACACCTTC
CASSVPGSYGYTF
>TRBV29-1|.|TRBJ2-1|.
TGCAGCGTCTCGGGACACCGTCAAGGTGTTGAGCAGTTCTTC
CSVSGHRQGVEQFF
>TRBV4-3|TRBD1|TRBJ2-1|.
TGCGCCAGCAGCCAACCCAAAAATCGGGACAGTATGAGCTCCTACAATGAGCAGTTCTTC
CASSQPKNRDSMSSYNEQFF
>TRBV12-3/TRBV12-4|.|TRBJ1-3|.
TGTGCCAGCAGTTTAGGGATCAAAAGGGAGGCTGGAAACACCATATATTTT
CASSLGIKREAGNTIYF
>TRBV20-1|.|TRBJ1-5|.
TGCAGTGCTAGAGATCAGGGTAAAGTAACCAATCAGCCCCAGCATTTT
CSARDQGKVTNQPQHF
>TRBV14|TRBD1|TRBJ2-3|.
TGTGCCAGCAGCTGGACAGGGGCCCAAGATACGCAGTATTTT
CASSWTGAQDTQYF
>TRBV14|.|TRBJ2-6|.
TGTGTCAGCAGCCAAGTTGCCGGGGCCCTCTCTGGGGCCAACGTCCTGACTTTC
CVSSQVAGALSGANVLTF
>TRBV28|TRBD1|TRBJ1-2|.
TGTGCCAGCAGTTTTGACAGGGGGCTTTACTATGGCTACACCTTC
CASSFDRGLYYGYTF
>TRBV7-3|.|TRBJ1-1|.
TGTGCCAGCAGCTTCGTTTACGACACTGAAGCTTTCTTT
CASSFVYDTEAFF
>TRBV19|TRBD1|TRBJ2-7|.
TGTGCCAGTAGTCACGGACAGGGATTTTCCTACGAGCAGTACTTC
CASSHGQGFSYEQYF
>TRBV6-6|TRBD1|TRBJ1-1|.
TGTGCCAGCAGTTTCCCGAGAGACAGGGAAACTGAAGCTTTCTTT
CASSFPRDRETEAFF
>TRBV7-7|.|TRBJ1-1|many
TGTGCTAGCAGCTCGGGACTTAGGGCTGAAGCTTTCTTT
CASSSGLRAEAFF
>TRBV19|.|TRBJ2-1|.
TGTGCCAGTAGTATAAAATCTGGATCCAATGAGCAGTTCTTC
CASSIKSGSNEQFF
>TRBV29-1|.|TRBJ2-7|.
TGCAGCGTTTTTTACGGGACGACCTACGAGCAGTACTTC
CSVFYGTTYEQYF
>TRBV14|TRBD1|TRBJ1-1|.
TGTGCCAGCAGGCAAGAGGGACAGGGAAGGTTGGACACTGAAGCTTTCTTT
CASRQEGQGRLDTEAFF
>TRBV12-3/TRBV12-4|TRBD1|TRBJ1-5|.
TGTGCCAGCAGTTTATCCGGACAGGGGGCTTGGCAGCCCCAGCATTTT
CASSLSGQGAWQPQHF
>TRBV11-2|TRBD2|TRBJ2-1|many
TGTGCCAGCAGCTTAGGTGGGGGGGACTACAATGAGCAGTTCTTC
CASSLGGGDYNEQFF
>TRBV7-9|.|TRBJ2-4|.
TGTGCCAGCAGCCCCCAGAAAGCCAAAAACATTCAGTACTTC
CASSPQKAKNIQYF
>TRBV7-9|.|TRBJ2-1|.
TGTGCCAGCAGCCCCCGACTGCCGGGGGCGTATGAGCAGTTCTTC
CASSPRLPGAYEQFF
>TRBV9|.|TRBJ1-6|.
TGTGCCAGCAGCGACCGGTCCGATAATTCACCCCTCCACTTT
CASSDRSDNSPLHF
>TRBV6-1|.|TRBJ1-1|few
TGTGCCAGCAGGGCGGGAAAATCCACTGAAGCTTTCTTT
CASRAGKSTEAFF
>TRBV19|.|TRBJ1-1|few
TGTGCCAGTAGTCATGGGGGAGCCACTGAAGCTTTCTTT
CASSHGGATEAFF
>TRBV27|.|TRBJ2-5|.
TGTGCCAGCAGTTTCTCCAGGGGGGCCCAGGAGACCCAGTACTTC
CASSFSRGAQETQYF
>TRBV18|.|TRBJ2-4|.
TGTGCCAGCTTGGGCAGCGGACTAGCCAAAAACATTCAGTACTTC
CASLGSGLAKNIQYF
>TRBV27|.|TRBJ1-2|few
TGTGCCAGCAGTCCCCTGAACCCGGGACGGCTCCGATCGGGAGGCTACACCTTC
CASSPLNPGRLRSGGYTF
>TRBV6-1|TRBD1|TRBJ2-4|.
TGTGCCAGCATGGCGACAGGGGGCGAACAGTACTTC
CASMATGGEQYF
>TRBV7-8|TRBD2|TRBJ2-3|many
TGTGCCAGCAGCTTAGTCCCTAGCGGGGGGGCACCCTCTAGCACAGATACGCAGTATTTT
CASSLVPSGGAPSSTDTQYF
>TRBV5-1|.|TRBJ1-4|.
TGCGCCAGCAGCTTGGGGGGCTACAGCACAACTAATGAAAAACTGTTTTTT
CASSLGGYSTTNEKLFF
>TRBV11-2|.|TRBJ2-1|.
TGCGCCAGCACCTTATATGGGCGGGCCTCCTACAATGAGCAGTTCTTC
CASTLYGRASYNEQFF
>TRBV11-1|.|TRBJ2-1|many
TGTGCCAGCAGCTCGTACCCGGACCGTCATCCCAACAATGAGCAGTTCTTC
CASSSYPDRHPNNEQFF
>TRBV2|.|TRBJ1-4|.
TGTGCCAGCAGTGTCCAAGGGGGGACTAATGAAAAACTGTTTTTT
CASSVQGGTNEKLFF
>TRBV4-1|.|TRBJ2-5|few
TGCGCCAGCAGCCAACCGGGCCAAGAGACCCAGTACTTC
CASSQPGQETQYF
>TRBV6-5|TRBD1|TRBJ2-1|few
TGTGCCAGCAGTTACATCGCCGGGACAGAAGACAATGAGCAGTTCTTC
CASSYIAGTEDNEQFF
>TRBV15|TRBD2|TRBJ2-2|.
TGTGCCACCAGCCCTCTATCATTGACTAGCGGGGTGAACACCGGGGAGCTGTTTTTT
CATSPLSLTSGVNTGELFF
>TRBV27|.|TRBJ1-1|few
TGTGCCAGCAGTTTCGGGGCAGGGATCATGGCTTTCTTT
CASSFGAGIMAFF